This T cell receptor (beta chain) was observed in a study of blood T cell repertoires in COVID-19. Whole-study context: Some COVID-19 samples were acute and others convalescent; all came from the United States, Italy and Spain.

This clone is a singleton in its sample. The authors' processing: Nucleated cell number was recorded as an estimate derived from reference gene primer amplification. Method: immunoSEQ multiplex PCR; TCRdb's copy keeps in-frame clones and lacks some. For V, J and clone size, that table is used; D and trimming come from the DNA. Among 60,000 to 85,000 clones listed, roughly 79% were seen once. With 4 bases clipped from V and 6 bases from J, the junction kept 2 bases outside the gene matches. The germline gives CDR1 KGHSH, CDR2 LQKENI. The CDR3 runs to 14 residues. Sequenced material: peripheral blood. This clonotype was sampled from a man aged 65 to 79 with acute or convalescent COVID-19. The chain carries TRBV18 and TRBJ1-5; 11 nucleotides line up with TRBD1. This CDR3 is CASSLGTGGQPQHF. CDR3 nucleotides: TGTGCCAGCTCACTAGGGACAGGGGGTCAGCCCCAGCATTTT. The full variable domain, completed using reference TRBV18 and TRBJ1-5, is NAGVMQNPRHLVRRRGQEARLRCSPMKGHSHVYWYRQLPEEGLKFMVYLQKENIIDESGMPKERFSAEFPKEGPSILRIQQVVRGDSAAYFCASSLGTGGQPQHFGDGTRLSIL.